This T cell receptor (beta chain) stems from a study of T-cell reconstitution after alpha-beta-depleted transplantation in children. Study-level findings and limits: T-cell numbers and diversity one year post-transplant derived largely from freshly generated T cells.

Unique molecular identifiers tagged the TCRbeta library. A single record per CDR3 protein comes from TCRdb applying MiXCR to the PCR reads. The profile covers a few hundred thousand distinct CDR3 sequences, with roughly 7.8% appearing a single time and about 9.1% taken by the ten largest. Trimming removed 0 bases at V and 2 bases at J, with 13 bases between. The CDR3 is 16 residues long. The germline CDR1 and CDR2 sequences are ENHRY and SYGVKD. This clonotype occurred many times. The antigen remains undetermined. J is TRBJ1-2 and V is TRBV10-3; D ambiguous. The source material was peripheral blood, sampled 360 days after TCRalphabeta/CD19-depleted stem cell transplant. The sequence was obtained from a female patient aged 2-9 years who had a stem cell transplant for Fanconi anemia, so the T cells may come from the graft donor. DNA for the CDR3: TGTGCCATCAGTGAGTCGTGGCAGGTGGGAAACTATGGCTACACCTTC. It specifies CAISESWQVGNYGYTF.